The entry below describes one T cell receptor beta chain. Profiled with immunoSEQ multiplex PCR; TCRdb holds only in-frame clones, not every one. The table lists 150,000 to 200,000 clones, roughly nine tenths of them singletons. The data derive from a study of control samples from healthy donors and cancer patients. The sequencing input was blood. The clonotype comes from a man aged 30 to 39 in good health.

The DNA of the CDR3 is TGTGCCCCTCGGCGGGAGGGCCACGAGCAGTACTTC. It specifies CAPRREGHEQYF. The V gene is TRBV12-1, the J gene TRBJ2-7; the D call TRBD2 from the table was never checked on the DNA. TRBV12-1 is labeled a pseudogene. The CDR3 extends over 12 amino acids.